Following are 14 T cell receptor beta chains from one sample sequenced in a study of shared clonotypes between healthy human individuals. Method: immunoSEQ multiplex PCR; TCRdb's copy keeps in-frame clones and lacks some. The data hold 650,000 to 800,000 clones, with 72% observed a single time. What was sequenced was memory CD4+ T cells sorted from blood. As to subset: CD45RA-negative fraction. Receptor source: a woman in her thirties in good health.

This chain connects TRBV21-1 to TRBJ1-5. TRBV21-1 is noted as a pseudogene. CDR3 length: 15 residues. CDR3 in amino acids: CASSWLHWHHQPQHF. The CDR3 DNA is TGTGCCAGCAGTTGGCTACATTGGCATCATCAGCCCCAGCATTTT.

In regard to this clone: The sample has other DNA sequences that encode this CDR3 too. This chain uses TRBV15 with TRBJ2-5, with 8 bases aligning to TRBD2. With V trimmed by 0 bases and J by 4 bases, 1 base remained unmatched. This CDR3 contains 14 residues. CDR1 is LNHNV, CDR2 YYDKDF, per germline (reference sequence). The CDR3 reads CATSRDAGGETQYF. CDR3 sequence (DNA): TGTGCCACCAGCAGAGATGCGGGAGGAGAGACCCAGTACTTC.

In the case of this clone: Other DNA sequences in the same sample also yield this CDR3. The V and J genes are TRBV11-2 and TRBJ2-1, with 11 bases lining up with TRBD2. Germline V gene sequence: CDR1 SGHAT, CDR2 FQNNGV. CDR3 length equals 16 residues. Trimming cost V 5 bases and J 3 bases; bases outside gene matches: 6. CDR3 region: CASSARLAGIYNEQFF. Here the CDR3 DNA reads TGTGCCAGCAGCGCCCGACTAGCGGGAATCTACAATGAGCAGTTCTTC.

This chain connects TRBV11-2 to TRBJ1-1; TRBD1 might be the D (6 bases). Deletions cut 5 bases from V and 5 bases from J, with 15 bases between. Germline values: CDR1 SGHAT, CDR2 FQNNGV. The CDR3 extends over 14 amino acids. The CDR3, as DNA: TGTGCCAGCAGCGCGACATCGCAGGGGACTGAAGCTTTCTTT. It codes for CASSATSQGTEAFF.

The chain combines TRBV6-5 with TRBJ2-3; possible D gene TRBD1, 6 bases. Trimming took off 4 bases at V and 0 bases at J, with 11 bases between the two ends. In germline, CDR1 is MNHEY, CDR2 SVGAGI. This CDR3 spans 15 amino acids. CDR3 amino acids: CASSLQGFSTDTQYF. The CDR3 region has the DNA TGTGCCAGCAGTTTACAGGGCTTTAGCACAGATACGCAGTATTTT.

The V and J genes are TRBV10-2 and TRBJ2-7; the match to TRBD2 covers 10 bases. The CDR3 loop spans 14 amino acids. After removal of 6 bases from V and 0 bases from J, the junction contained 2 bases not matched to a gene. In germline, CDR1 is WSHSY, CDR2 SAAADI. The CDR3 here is CASRAGGISYEQYF. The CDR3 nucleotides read TGCGCCAGCAGAGCGGGAGGGATCTCCTACGAGCAGTACTTC.

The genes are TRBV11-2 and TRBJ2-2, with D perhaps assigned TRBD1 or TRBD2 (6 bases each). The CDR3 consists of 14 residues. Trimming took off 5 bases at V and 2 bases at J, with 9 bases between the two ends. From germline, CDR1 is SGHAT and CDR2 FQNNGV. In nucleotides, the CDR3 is TGTGCCAGCAGCCCCGGGGGCAACACCGGGGAGCTGTTTTTT. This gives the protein CASSPGGNTGELFF.

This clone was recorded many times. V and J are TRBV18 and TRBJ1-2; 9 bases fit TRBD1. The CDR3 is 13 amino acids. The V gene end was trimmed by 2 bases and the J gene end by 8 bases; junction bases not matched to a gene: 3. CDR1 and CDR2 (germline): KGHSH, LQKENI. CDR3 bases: TGTGCCAGCTCACCAGGGACAGGGCGCGGCTACACCTTC. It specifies CASSPGTGRGYTF. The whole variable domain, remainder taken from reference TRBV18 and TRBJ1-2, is NAGVMQNPRHLVRRRGQEARLRCSPMKGHSHVYWYRQLPEEGLKFMVYLQKENIIDESGMPKERFSAEFPKEGPSILRIQQVVRGDSAAYFCASSPGTGRGYTFGSGTRLTVV.

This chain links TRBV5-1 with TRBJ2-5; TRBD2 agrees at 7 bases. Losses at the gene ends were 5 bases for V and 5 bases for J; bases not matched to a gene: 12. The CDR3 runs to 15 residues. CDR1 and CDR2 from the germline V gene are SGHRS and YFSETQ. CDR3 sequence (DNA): TGCGCCAGCAGAATGGGAGGGCAGGGCGTCGAGACCCAGTACTTC. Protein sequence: CASRMGGQGVETQYF.

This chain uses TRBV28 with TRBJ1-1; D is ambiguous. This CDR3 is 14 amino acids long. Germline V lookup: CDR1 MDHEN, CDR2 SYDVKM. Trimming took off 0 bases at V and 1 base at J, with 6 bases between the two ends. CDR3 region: CASSLWRENTEAFF. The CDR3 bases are TGTGCCAGCAGTTTATGGCGGGAGAACACTGAAGCTTTCTTT. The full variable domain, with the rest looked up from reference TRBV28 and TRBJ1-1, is DVKVTQSSRYLVKRTGEKVFLECVQDMDHENMFWYRQDPGLGLRLIYFSYDVKMKEKGDIPEGYSVSREKKERFSLILESASTNQTSMYLCASSLWRENTEAFFGQGTRLTVV.

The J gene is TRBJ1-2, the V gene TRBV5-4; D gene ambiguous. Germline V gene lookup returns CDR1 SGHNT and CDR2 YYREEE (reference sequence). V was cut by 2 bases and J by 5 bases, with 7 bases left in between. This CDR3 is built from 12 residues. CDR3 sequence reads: CASSFSGYGYTF. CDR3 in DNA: TGTGCCAGCAGCTTTTCCGGGTATGGCTACACCTTC.

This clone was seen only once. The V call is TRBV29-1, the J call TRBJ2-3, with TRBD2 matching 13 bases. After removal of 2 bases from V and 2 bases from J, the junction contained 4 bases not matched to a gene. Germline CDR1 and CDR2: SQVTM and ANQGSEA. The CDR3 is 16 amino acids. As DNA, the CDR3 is TGCAGCGTTGAAACGGGACTAGCGGGGTACACAGATACGCAGTATTTT. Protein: CSVETGLAGYTDTQYF.

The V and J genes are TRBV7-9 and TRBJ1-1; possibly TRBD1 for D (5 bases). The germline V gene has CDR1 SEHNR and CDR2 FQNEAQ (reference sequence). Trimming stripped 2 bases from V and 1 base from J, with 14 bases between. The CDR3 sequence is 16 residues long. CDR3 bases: TGTGCCAGCAGCTTAAGGTCAGGGATAAAGAACACTGAAGCTTTCTTT. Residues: CASSLRSGIKNTEAFF. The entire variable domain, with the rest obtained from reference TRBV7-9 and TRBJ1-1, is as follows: DTGVSQNPRHKITKRGQNVTFRCDPISEHNRLYWYRQTLGQGPEFLTYFQNEAQLEKSRLLSDRFSAERPKGSFSTLEIQRTEQGDSAMYLCASSLRSGIKNTEAFFGQGTRLTVV.

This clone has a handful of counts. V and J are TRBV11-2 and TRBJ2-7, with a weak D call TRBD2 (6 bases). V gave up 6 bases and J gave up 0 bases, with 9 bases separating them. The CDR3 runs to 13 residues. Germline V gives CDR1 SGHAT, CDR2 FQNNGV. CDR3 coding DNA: TGTGCCAGCAGTCGCGGGATCTCCTACGAGCAGTACTTC. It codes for CASSRGISYEQYF.